The clone carrying this T cell receptor beta chain has just a few counts. This sample is drawn from a study of identical twins. Template switching added a universal primer site; cDNA carried unique molecular identifiers. Using its own MiXCR run on the 5' RACE reads, TCRdb lists one record per CDR3 protein. The profile shows just under 650,000 distinct CDR3 sequences, under 8.5% of them singletons. V was trimmed by 2 bases and J by 4 bases, leaving 17 bases between them. This CDR3 spans 16 amino acids. The V gene's germline CDR1 is LGHDT and CDR2 YNNKEL (reference sequence). The data also belong to a second study, concerning yellow fever vaccine responses in identical twins. That study reports: Twins' vaccine T cell response reportedly gave the appearance of partial convergence and partial personalization.

The chain has TRBV3-1 and TRBJ2-5; D may be TRBD2 (7 bases). The specimen sequenced was PBMCs. The sequence was obtained from a young woman in good health. DNA of the CDR3: TGTGCCAGCAGCCAAAACCCCGGGGGCGGGGGAGAGACCCAGTACTTC. Amino acids: CASSQNPGGGGETQYF.